This T cell receptor (beta chain) comes out of a study of T cell responses to AZD1222 COVID-19 vaccine. General study results and limits: Nearly half of spike-specific TCRs reportedly go after variant regions that carry no mutations. White British ancestry dominated among donors, who included more females, and clonal diversity was possibly underestimated.

The assay was immunoSEQ multiplex PCR, and TCRdb's table has in-frame clones only and misses some. The sample lists roughly 120,000 clones; more than 85% were seen once. In the case of this clone: Its antigen remains unknown.

V lost 3 bases, J lost 1 base, and 7 bases lay in between. CDR1 and CDR2 from the germline V gene are SGHVS and FNYEAQ. This CDR3 comprises 14 residues. This TCR derives from an adult in good health. This chain connects TRBV7-6 to TRBJ1-5; tentatively, D is TRBD1 (5 bases). Sequenced material: peripheral blood, taken on day 0 of AZD1222 vaccination. CDR3 sequence (DNA): TGTGCCAGCAGCTTCGGACAAAGCAATCAGCCCCAGCATTTT. It specifies CASSFGQSNQPQHF.